This TCR beta chain was sequenced during a study of glioma-infiltrating T cells after dendritic cell vaccination. This clone was recorded a few times. Libraries were prepared by immunoSEQ multiplex PCR; TCRdb keeps only in-frame clonotypes and omits some of them. The sample consists of about 82,000 clones, roughly 90% of them appearing once. Trimming cost V 6 bases and J 0 bases, with 18 bases left between them. Germline assignment: CDR1 SGHDT and CDR2 YYEEEE. The CDR3 runs to 16 residues. The chain employs TRBV5-6 and TRBJ1-2; unclear D gene. The sequence was collected from a human donor with glioblastoma. The sequencing used blood, collected before dendritic cell vaccination. The DNA of the CDR3 is TGTGCCAGCACCAAGGTGCGGGTCCTAGCTAACTATGGCTACACCTTC. This gives the protein CASTKVRVLANYGYTF.